A selection of T cell receptor beta chains follows, all from one sample in a study of blood T cell repertoires in COVID-19. The assay was immunoSEQ multiplex PCR, and TCRdb's table has in-frame clones only and misses some. The data contain fewer than 45,000 clones, 75% to 90% of them singletons. The material sequenced was peripheral blood. The origin of the receptors is a woman in her thirties or forties with acute or convalescent COVID-19. Both conserved end residues are part of each CDR3. The order of the fields is CDR3 protein, V gene, CDR3 length, clone size, J gene. Clone size appears in some rows only: once, few, many, or a class for an expanded clone.

CDR3: CASSEQGEYYGYTF; V: TRBV2; length: 14; size: NA; J: TRBJ1-2
CDR3: CASGLVTGGVGTGELFF; V: TRBV12-5; length: 17; size: NA; J: TRBJ2-2
CDR3: CASSNRDTPGNTIYF; V: TRBV9; length: 15; size: NA; J: TRBJ1-3
CDR3: CASSPNGYTEAFF; V: TRBV3-1/TRBV3-2; length: 13; size: NA; J: TRBJ1-1
CDR3: CASSAYTSGPRDTQYF; V: TRBV10-1; length: 16; size: few; J: TRBJ2-3
CDR3: CASSQDPWGRNYGYTF; V: TRBV4-2; length: 16; size: NA; J: TRBJ1-2
CDR3: CASSLAPGLADNEQFF; V: TRBV5-1; length: 16; size: NA; J: TRBJ2-1
CDR3: CASSWDSFTYEQYF; V: TRBV5-6; length: 14; size: NA; J: TRBJ2-7
CDR3: CASSLAQGARNEQFF; V: TRBV7-9; length: 15; size: NA; J: TRBJ2-1
CDR3: CASTQRTGGSGTGELFF; V: TRBV5-5; length: 17; size: NA; J: TRBJ2-2
CDR3: CASSTSTGLNEKLFF; V: TRBV28; length: 15; size: NA; J: TRBJ1-4
CDR3: CASSHRSPWDTQYF; V: TRBV27; length: 14; size: NA; J: TRBJ2-3
CDR3: CASSLELRGGSNSPLHF; V: TRBV5-1; length: 17; size: NA; J: TRBJ1-6
CDR3: CASSYRMKSGARYEQYF; V: TRBV28; length: 17; size: NA; J: TRBJ2-7
CDR3: CASSQLAGEPGELFF; V: TRBV9; length: 15; size: NA; J: TRBJ2-2